The entry that follows covers one T cell receptor beta chain sequence. Its binding antigen is unknown. No much larger clone exists at a distance of one base, and base qualities are not known. RNA was extracted with the RNeasy kit and 0.5 to 1 ug was reverse transcribed using random hexamers. TCR beta CDR3 regions were amplified with the immunoSEQ multiplex PCR assay covering 54 Vbeta and 13 Jbeta segments. PCR amplification bias was corrected by using a synthetic template baseline for primer optimization and computational correction. For the original study's pipeline: Only productive sequences were kept, with reads annotated to V, D and J genes according to IMGT and analyzed in immunoSEQ Analyzer. Clonality was computed as one minus Shannon entropy normalized by log2 of the number of productive unique sequences. For each patient and control, public and private clones were evaluated among the 100 most prevalent clones. Susac-specific clones were defined as absent from healthy and MS cohorts, around 980 published viral clones and other ImmuneACCESS disease sequences. TCRdb reprocessing: public reads trimmed at Q25 with fastp, clones called with MiXCR, in-frame beta chains kept. Each CDR3 protein appears once, grouped with its most common genes and DNA. For this entry, the V and J calls and clone size follow TCRdb and not the study's own pipeline. The sample table contains about 150,000 distinct CDR3 sequences; only one count was recorded for around 93% of them. Around 0.2% of the sample comes from the top ten.

The data stem from a study of CD8 T cells in Susac syndrome (dated by TCRdb to about 2019). Broadly, across the study: Among the Susac syndrome patients who were sequenced, clinically active disease was present in about six and clinical remission was observed in roughly eight. At the time of blood withdrawal, Susac syndrome patients were either therapy-naive, taking corticosteroids (with some also receiving IVIg), or on IVIg alone. Whether CD8+ T cell activation and differentiation in Susac syndrome was antigen driven was tested using repertoire sequencing. The study compared CD8+ T cell repertoire clonality among about a dozen healthy donors, about 14 Susac syndrome patients and fewer than 19 multiple sclerosis patients. What the authors observed across the whole study: The number of individuals in the TCR sequencing and HLA analysis was recognized as being relatively small. Clonal expansion was seen in Susac syndrome CD8+ repertoires, peaking in CD8+ TEMRA cells and being greater in clinically active patients than in remitting ones. Roughly 15 and five Susac-specific public clones were found in the total CD8+ and CD8+ TEMRA repertoires, respectively.

The CDR3 numbers 15 residues from cysteine through phenylalanine. Only the CDR3 DNA stays, 45 bases, in frame from base 1. The germline V gene (reference sequence) supplies CDR1 MNHEY and CDR2 SMNVEV. Cut back by 6 bases and 0 bases, the V and J ends lie 15 bases apart. Peripheral blood CD8+ and CD4+ T cells from healthy donors, Susac syndrome patients and multiple sclerosis patients were profiled using high-throughput TCR beta sequencing. Recently defined diagnostic criteria for definite or probable disease were met by the Susac syndrome patients. CD8+ TEMRA cells were enriched by FACS, while bulk CD8+ and CD4+ T cells were purified by magnetic negative isolation. Blood was collected in EDTA tubes and processed within 24 hours, with PBMCs isolated through density gradient centrifugation. PBMCs intended for TCR sequencing were cryopreserved in liquid nitrogen and were subsequently thawed in a 37 degrees C water bath. The sorted or isolated CD4+, CD8+ and CD8+ TEMRA cells reached a purity of at least 90%.

Recombination joined TRBV27 with TRBJ2-7; the D assignment is uncertain and may be TRBD1 or TRBD2, with 5 bases supporting each. The sample was CD8+ T cells from PBMCs. The receptor's source is a human donor with Susac syndrome. CDR3 protein: CASSGVPDSSYEQYF. The DNA is as follows: TGTGCCAGCAGCGGGGTCCCCGACAGCTCCTACGAGCAGTACTTC.